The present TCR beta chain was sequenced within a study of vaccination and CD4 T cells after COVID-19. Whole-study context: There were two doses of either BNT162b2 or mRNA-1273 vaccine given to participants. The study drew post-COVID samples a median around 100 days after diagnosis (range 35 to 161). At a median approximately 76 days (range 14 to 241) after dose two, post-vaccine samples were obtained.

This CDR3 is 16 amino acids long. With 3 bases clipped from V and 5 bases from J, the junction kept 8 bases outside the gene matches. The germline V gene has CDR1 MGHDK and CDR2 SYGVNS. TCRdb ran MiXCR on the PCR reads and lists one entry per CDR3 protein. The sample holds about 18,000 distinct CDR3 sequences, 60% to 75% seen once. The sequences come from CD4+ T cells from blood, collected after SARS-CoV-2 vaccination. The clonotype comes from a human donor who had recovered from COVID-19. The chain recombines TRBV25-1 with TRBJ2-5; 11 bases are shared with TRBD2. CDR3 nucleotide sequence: TGTGCCAGCAGTGACCGGAATAGCGGGAGGGGTGAGACCCAGTACTTC. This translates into CASSDRNSGRGETQYF.